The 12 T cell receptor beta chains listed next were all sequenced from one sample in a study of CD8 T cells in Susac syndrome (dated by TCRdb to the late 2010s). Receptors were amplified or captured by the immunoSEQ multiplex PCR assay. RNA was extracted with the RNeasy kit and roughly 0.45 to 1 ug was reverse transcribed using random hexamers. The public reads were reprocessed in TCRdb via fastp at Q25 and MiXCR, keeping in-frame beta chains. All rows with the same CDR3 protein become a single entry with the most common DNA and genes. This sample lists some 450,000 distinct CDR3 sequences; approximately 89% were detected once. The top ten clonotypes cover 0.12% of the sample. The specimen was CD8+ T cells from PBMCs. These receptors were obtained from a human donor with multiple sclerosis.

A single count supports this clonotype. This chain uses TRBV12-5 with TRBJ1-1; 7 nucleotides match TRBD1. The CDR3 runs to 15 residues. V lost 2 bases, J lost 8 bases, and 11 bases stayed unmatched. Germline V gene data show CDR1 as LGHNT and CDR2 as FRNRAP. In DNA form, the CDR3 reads TGTGCTAGTGGTTTGCTTCCGACAGGGACCATGGAAGCTTTCTTT. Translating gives CASGLLPTGTMEAFF.

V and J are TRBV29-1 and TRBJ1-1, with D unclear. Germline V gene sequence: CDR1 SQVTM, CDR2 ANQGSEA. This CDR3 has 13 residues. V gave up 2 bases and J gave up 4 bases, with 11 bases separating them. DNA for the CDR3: TGCAGCGTTGAATGGGAGGGCGGCACTGAAGCTTTCTTT. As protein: CSVEWEGGTEAFF.

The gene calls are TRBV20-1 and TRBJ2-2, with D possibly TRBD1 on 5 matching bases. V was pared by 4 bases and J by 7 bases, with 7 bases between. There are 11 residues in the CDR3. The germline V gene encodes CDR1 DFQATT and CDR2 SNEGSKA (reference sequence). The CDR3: CSAKGIGELFF. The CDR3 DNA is TGCAGTGCTAAGGGGATCGGGGAGCTGTTTTTT.

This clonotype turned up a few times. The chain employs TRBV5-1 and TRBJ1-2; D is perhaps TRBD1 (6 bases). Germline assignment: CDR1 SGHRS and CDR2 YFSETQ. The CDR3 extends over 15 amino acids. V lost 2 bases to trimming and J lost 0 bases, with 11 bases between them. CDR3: CASSLNRASNYGYTF. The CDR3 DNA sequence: TGCGCCAGCAGCTTAAACAGGGCCTCTAACTATGGCTACACCTTC.

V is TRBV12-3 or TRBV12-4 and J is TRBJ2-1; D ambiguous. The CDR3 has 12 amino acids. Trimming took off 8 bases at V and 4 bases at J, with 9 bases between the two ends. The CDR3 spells CASWVAYNEQFF. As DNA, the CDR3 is TGTGCCAGCTGGGTAGCTTACAATGAGCAGTTCTTC.

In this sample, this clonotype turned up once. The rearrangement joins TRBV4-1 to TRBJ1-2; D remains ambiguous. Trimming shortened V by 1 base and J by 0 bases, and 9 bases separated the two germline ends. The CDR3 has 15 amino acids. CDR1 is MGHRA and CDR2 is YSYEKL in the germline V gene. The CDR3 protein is CASSQGAASNYGYTF. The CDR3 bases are TGCGCCAGCAGCCAAGGGGCGGCATCTAACTATGGCTACACCTTC.

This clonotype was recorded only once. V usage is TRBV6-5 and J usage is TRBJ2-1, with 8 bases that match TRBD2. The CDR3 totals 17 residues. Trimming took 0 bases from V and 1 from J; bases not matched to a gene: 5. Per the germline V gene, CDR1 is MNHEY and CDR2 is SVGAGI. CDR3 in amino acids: CASSYSSLAGSYNEQFF. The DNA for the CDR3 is TGTGCCAGCAGTTACTCGTCCCTAGCGGGTTCCTACAATGAGCAGTTCTTC.

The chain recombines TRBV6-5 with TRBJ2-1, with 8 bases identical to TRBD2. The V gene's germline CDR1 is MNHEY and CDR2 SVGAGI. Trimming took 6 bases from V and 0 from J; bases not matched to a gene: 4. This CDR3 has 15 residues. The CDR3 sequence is CASRERGTSYNEQFF. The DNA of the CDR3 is TGTGCCAGCAGGGAGCGGGGGACCTCCTACAATGAGCAGTTCTTC.

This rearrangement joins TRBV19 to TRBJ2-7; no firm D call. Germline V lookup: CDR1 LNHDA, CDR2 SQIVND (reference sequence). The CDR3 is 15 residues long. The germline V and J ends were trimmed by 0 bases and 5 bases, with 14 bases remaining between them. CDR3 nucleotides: TGTGCCAGTAGTATAGACGACTCGTTGATCCACGAGCAGTACTTC. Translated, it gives CASSIDDSLIHEQYF. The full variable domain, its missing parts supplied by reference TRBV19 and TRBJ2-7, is DGGITQSPKYLFRKEGQNVTLSCEQNLNHDAMYWYRQDPGQGLRLIYYSQIVNDFQKGDIAEGYSVSREKKESFPLTVTSAQKNPTAFYLCASSIDDSLIHEQYFGPGTRLTVT.

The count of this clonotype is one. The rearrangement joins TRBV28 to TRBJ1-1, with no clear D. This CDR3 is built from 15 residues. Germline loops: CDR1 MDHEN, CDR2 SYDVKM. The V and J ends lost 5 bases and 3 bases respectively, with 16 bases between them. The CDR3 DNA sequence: TGTGCCAGCAGTCCCCCAGTGAAAATCTACACTGAAGCTTTCTTT. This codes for CASSPPVKIYTEAFF.

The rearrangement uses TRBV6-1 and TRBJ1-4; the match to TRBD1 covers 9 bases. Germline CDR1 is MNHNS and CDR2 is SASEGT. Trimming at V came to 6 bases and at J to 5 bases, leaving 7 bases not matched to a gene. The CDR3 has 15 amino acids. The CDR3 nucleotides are TGTGCCAGCAGACCGCACAGGGGGCGGAATGAAAAACTGTTTTTT. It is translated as CASRPHRGRNEKLFF.

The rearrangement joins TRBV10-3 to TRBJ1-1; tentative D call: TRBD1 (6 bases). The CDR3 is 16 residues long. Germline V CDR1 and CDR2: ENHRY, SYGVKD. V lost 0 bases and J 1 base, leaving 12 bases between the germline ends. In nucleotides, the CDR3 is TGTGCCATCAGTGAGTCACAGGGAGGGACGAACACTGAAGCTTTCTTT. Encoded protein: CAISESQGGTNTEAFF.